These T cell receptor beta chains were read from a single sample in a study of CD8+ T cells in alopecia areata. The assay was immunoSEQ multiplex PCR, and TCRdb's table has in-frame clones only and misses some. The data show 100,000 to 130,000 clones, approximately 59% seen once. The specimen was CD8+ T cells sorted from blood. These receptors were obtained from a human donor in good health. Both conserved end residues are part of each CDR3. The order of the fields is clone size, J gene, V gene, D gene, CDR3 protein, CDR3 DNA. D genes are given only for firm matches. Expanded clones are given a class, and other clones once, few, many or no size at all.

>few|TRBJ2-3|TRBV4-1|TRBD2
CASSRGTSRRTDTQYF
TGCGCCAGCAGCCGGGGGACTAGCCGGAGGACAGATACGCAGTATTTT
>NA|TRBJ2-7|TRBV11-2|NA
CASSLAMASYEQYF
TGTGCCAGCAGCTTGGCGATGGCCTCCTACGAGCAGTACTTC
>NA|TRBJ1-3|TRBV6-5|NA
CASSPGQLPGNTIYF
TGTGCCAGCAGTCCTGGACAGCTGCCTGGAAACACCATATATTTT
>NA|TRBJ2-7|TRBV27|TRBD1
CASSFGWDSSYEQYF
TGTGCCAGCAGTTTCGGTTGGGACAGCTCCTACGAGCAGTACTTC
>NA|TRBJ1-2|TRBV6-5|NA
CASSSSDRIYGYTF
TGTGCCAGCAGTTCCTCGGACCGAATCTATGGCTACACCTTC
>NA|TRBJ2-1|TRBV7-6|NA
CASSLVPGAEGNEQFF
TGTGCCAGCAGCTTAGTCCCAGGGGCGGAGGGGAATGAGCAGTTCTTC
>once|TRBJ2-7|TRBV6-5|TRBD1
CASSYSGTGPYEQYF
TGTGCCAGCAGTTACTCTGGGACAGGCCCGTACGAGCAGTACTTC
>NA|TRBJ2-5|TRBV28|NA
CASSLLGQETQYF
TGTGCCAGCAGTTTACTAGGCCAAGAGACCCAGTACTTC
>few|TRBJ2-7|TRBV4-3|NA
CASSQETGTTYEQYF
TGCGCCAGCAGCCAAGAAACAGGGACTACCTACGAGCAGTACTTC
>medium-sized|TRBJ1-1|TRBV4-3|NA
CASSQEWGGNTEAFF
TGCGCCAGCAGCCAAGAATGGGGAGGGAACACTGAAGCTTTCTTT
>once|TRBJ2-7|TRBV2|NA
CAAGDYEQYF
TGTGCCGCAGGAGATTACGAGCAGTACTTC
>NA|TRBJ2-1|TRBV19|NA
CASTANRGRYNEQFF
TGTGCCAGTACCGCAAATCGGGGGCGGTACAATGAGCAGTTCTTC
>NA|TRBJ2-3|TRBV7-9|TRBD2
CASSLGLAGTDTQYF
TGTGCCAGCAGCTTGGGACTAGCGGGCACAGATACGCAGTATTTT
>NA|TRBJ2-7|TRBV13|NA
CASSLTRVGEQYF
TGTGCCAGCAGCCTGACCAGGGTGGGCGAGCAGTACTTC
>few|TRBJ1-1|TRBV7-3|NA
CASSPLGNTEAFF
TGTGCCAGCAGCCCCCTTGGGAACACTGAAGCTTTCTTT
>NA|TRBJ2-7|TRBV10-3|NA
CAISEDSVISYEQYF
TGTGCCATCAGTGAGGACTCCGTTATATCCTACGAGCAGTACTTC
>NA|TRBJ2-5|TRBV4-3|TRBD2
CASSQNWPSGGAETQYF
TGCGCCAGCAGCCAAAATTGGCCAAGCGGGGGGGCGGAGACCCAGTACTTC
>NA|TRBJ1-1|TRBV29-1|NA
CSASRGSGTEAFF
TGCAGCGCCTCGAGGGGGTCGGGTACTGAAGCTTTCTTT
>NA|TRBJ2-2|TRBV7-9|NA
CASSNSLTGGELFF
TGTGCCAGCAGCAATTCTTTAACCGGCGGGGAGCTGTTTTTT
>few|TRBJ1-4|TRBV29-1|NA
CSVEDLDPDEKLFF
TGCAGCGTTGAAGATTTAGACCCCGACGAAAAACTGTTTTTT
>NA|TRBJ2-7|TRBV5-1|NA
CASSGSSYEQYF
TGCGCCAGCAGCGGGAGCTCCTACGAGCAGTACTTC
>NA|TRBJ1-1|TRBV2|NA
CASKWAENTEAFF
TGTGCCAGCAAGTGGGCAGAGAACACTGAAGCTTTCTTT
>NA|TRBJ1-2|TRBV29-1|TRBD1
CSVIGGSYGYTF
TGCAGCGTCATAGGGGGCAGCTATGGCTACACCTTC
>NA|TRBJ1-2|TRBV7-8|NA
CASSLRSSPGPRGYTF
TGTGCCAGCAGCCTCCGATCCTCACCCGGTCCCCGGGGCTACACCTTC
>NA|TRBJ2-7|TRBV4-3|NA
CASSQNRGRDEQYF
TGCGCCAGCAGCCAAAATCGGGGGCGCGACGAGCAGTACTTC
>NA|TRBJ1-1|TRBV2|NA
CASSSDSNTEAFF
TGTGCCAGCAGTTCGGACAGTAACACTGAAGCTTTCTTT
>NA|TRBJ2-7|TRBV7-8|TRBD1
CASSLGGTVVIYEQYF
TGTGCCAGCAGCTTAGGAGGGACAGTTGTAATCTACGAGCAGTACTTC
>NA|TRBJ2-4|TRBV20-1|NA
CSGLAKNIQYF
TGCAGTGGTCTAGCCAAAAACATTCAGTACTTC
>NA|TRBJ2-5|TRBV28|TRBD1
CASAYRGFQETQYF
TGTGCCAGCGCCTACAGGGGTTTCCAAGAGACCCAGTACTTC
>NA|TRBJ2-3|TRBV4-2|NA
CASSQVVGPDTQYF
TGTGCCAGCAGCCAAGTAGTAGGACCAGATACGCAGTATTTT
>once|TRBJ1-1|TRBV27|NA
CASSLSRGGGTEAFF
TGTGCCAGCAGTTTATCGAGGGGAGGGGGCACTGAAGCTTTCTTT
>once|TRBJ1-4|TRBV29-1|NA
CSVESRDNEKLFF
TGCAGCGTTGAATCCAGGGATAATGAAAAACTGTTTTTT
>NA|TRBJ1-1|TRBV13|TRBD1
CASSYGQALFAEAFF
TGTGCCAGCAGCTACGGACAGGCCCTTTTCGCTGAAGCTTTCTTT
>NA|TRBJ1-2|TRBV10-2|NA
CASREGVLGYGYTF
TGCGCCAGCAGGGAGGGGGTGCTGGGATATGGCTACACCTTC
>NA|TRBJ2-7|TRBV5-1|NA
CASSPDSGRIYEQYF
TGCGCCAGCAGCCCCGATAGCGGCAGGATTTACGAGCAGTACTTC
>NA|TRBJ2-1|TRBV18|NA
CASSPLGLYNEQFF
TGTGCCAGCTCACCTCTGGGGCTGTACAATGAGCAGTTCTTC
>NA|TRBJ1-1|TRBV20-1|NA
CSATANTEAFF
TGCAGTGCTACGGCGAACACTGAAGCTTTCTTT
>NA|TRBJ2-5|TRBV7-4|NA
CASSTGETQYF
TGTGCCAGCAGCACTGGAGAGACCCAGTACTTC
>NA|TRBJ2-5|TRBV29-1|TRBD1
CSVAPPGWDRGQETQYF
TGCAGCGTTGCCCCCCCGGGGTGGGACAGAGGCCAAGAGACCCAGTACTTC
>few|TRBJ2-7|TRBV28|TRBD1
CASSSGQGNVGEQYF
TGTGCCAGCAGTTCAGGACAGGGTAACGTGGGGGAGCAGTACTTC
>NA|TRBJ2-1|TRBV18|NA
CASSPTTSYNEQFF
TGTGCCAGCTCACCCACAACGTCCTACAATGAGCAGTTCTTC
>NA|TRBJ2-7|TRBV20-1|NA
CSASEVTEQYF
TGCAGTGCTAGTGAGGTGACCGAGCAGTACTTC
>NA|TRBJ1-2|TRBV7-9|NA
CASSPGEPYGYTF
TGTGCCAGCAGCCCGGGGGAACCTTATGGCTACACCTTC
>NA|TRBJ2-7|TRBV5-1|TRBD1
CASSFLGQGHDEQYF
TGCGCCAGCAGCTTCCTGGGACAGGGTCACGACGAGCAGTACTTC
>few|TRBJ2-3|TRBV5-6|NA
CASSFGTTDTQYF
TGTGCCAGCAGCTTCGGGACTACAGATACGCAGTATTTT
>NA|TRBJ2-7|TRBV7-9|NA
CASSLEVSGWYEQYF
TGTGCCAGCAGCTTAGAGGTCAGCGGGTGGTACGAGCAGTACTTC
>NA|TRBJ2-7|TRBV25-1|TRBD1
CASSEQGQGAYEQYF
TGTGCCAGCAGTGAACAGGGACAGGGGGCCTACGAGCAGTACTTC
>NA|TRBJ2-3|TRBV11-2|NA
CASSLAADTQYF
TGTGCCAGCAGCTTAGCGGCTGATACGCAGTATTTT
>NA|TRBJ2-1|TRBV2|NA
CASNRDKSSYNEQFF
TGTGCCAGCAACCGGGACAAGAGCTCCTACAATGAGCAGTTCTTC
>once|TRBJ2-2|TRBV19|NA
CASGEGAGDTGELFF
TGTGCCAGTGGGGAGGGGGCTGGCGACACCGGGGAGCTGTTTTTT
>NA|TRBJ2-1|TRBV25-1|NA
CASSVSVNEQFF
TGTGCCAGCAGTGTTAGCGTTAATGAGCAGTTCTTC
>NA|TRBJ2-7|TRBV4-2|NA
CASSQVRYTYEQYF
TGTGCCAGCAGCCAAGTCAGGTACACCTACGAGCAGTACTTC